A single sample gave rise to the 30 T cell receptor beta chains below, sequenced in a study of blood T cell repertoires in COVID-19. Data came from immunoSEQ multiplex PCR; TCRdb stores just in-frame clones and leaves some out. Among some 70,000 clones, more than 70% were seen once, and the ten largest hold 6.9%. What was sequenced was peripheral blood. Every receptor here comes from a man over 45 with active COVID-19.

The chain carries TRBV5-5 and TRBJ1-4; perhaps TRBD1 as D (5 bases). The CDR3 sequence is 16 residues long. Per germline, CDR1 SGHKS and CDR2 YYEKEE (reference sequence). V lost 1 base and J lost 3, with 13 bases in between. CDR3 in amino acids: CASSLTGLVANEKLFF. The CDR3 DNA reads as TGTGCCAGCAGCTTGACAGGATTGGTGGCTAATGAAAAACTGTTTTTT.

The genes are TRBV29-1 and TRBJ1-1; 7 bases fit TRBD1. The junction had 5 bases not matched to a gene; V was cut back by 6 bases and J by 1 base. The CDR3 has 13 residues. Germline CDR1 reads SQVTM; CDR2 reads ANQGSEA. The CDR3 DNA follows: TGCAGCGTACGGACAGGACCGAACACTGAAGCTTTCTTT. Amino acid sequence: CSVRTGPNTEAFF.

This clone was counted a single time. This chain links TRBV7-8 with TRBJ1-5; 9 bases align to TRBD1. V lost 4 bases, J lost 5 bases, and 9 bases stayed unmatched. The CDR3 loop spans 16 amino acids. Germline assignment: CDR1 SGHVS and CDR2 FQNEAQ. For the CDR3, the DNA is TGTGCCAGCAGCTGGGTGTCCTGGACAGGGGATCAGCCCCAGCATTTT. Its translation is CASSWVSWTGDQPQHF.

The table lists this clone with a few counts. J is TRBJ1-5 and V is TRBV29-1; D perhaps matches TRBD1 (5 bases). Looked up from germline, CDR1 is SQVTM and CDR2 is ANQGSEA. The V end lost 4 bases, the J end lost 7 bases, and 14 bases lay between the germline ends. The CDR3 length is 13 residues. The CDR3 region is CSVVQGSGQPQHF. As DNA, the CDR3 is TGCAGCGTTGTGCAGGGTTCCGGGCAGCCCCAGCATTTT.

The chain combines TRBV6-5 with TRBJ2-5, with D maybe TRBD1 (5 bases). The CDR3 spans 13 residues. Germline lookup yields CDR1 MNHEY and CDR2 SVGAGI. With 8 bases removed from V and 4 bases from J, the gap between germline ends came to 14 bases. The CDR3 coding sequence is TGTGCCAGCCTTCGGCAGGGTCGAGAGACCCAGTACTTC. It encodes CASLRQGRETQYF.

The J gene is TRBJ1-6, the V gene TRBV6-6, with 7 bases fitting TRBD1. From germline, CDR1 is MNHNY and CDR2 SVGAGI (reference sequence). CDR3 size: 14 residues. Trimming removed 4 bases from V and 7 bases from J; junction bases left unmatched: 4. The CDR3, as DNA: TGTGCCAGCAGTTCCGGGACAGAAAATTCACCCCTCCACTTT. It is translated as CASSSGTENSPLHF.

The chain employs TRBV6-5 and TRBJ2-5; D is unresolved. V lost 8 bases and J 5 bases, leaving 21 bases between the germline ends. The CDR3 extends over 15 amino acids. CDR1 and CDR2 from the germline V gene are MNHEY and SVGAGI. The CDR3 DNA reads TGTGCCAGCCCTAAAGAGAACAGTGCTTGGGAGACCCAGTACTTC. This translates into CASPKENSAWETQYF.

This clone was detected once. This chain links TRBV18 with TRBJ1-2; D gene ambiguous. The CDR3 has 12 amino acids. In germline, CDR1 is KGHSH, CDR2 LQKENI. Trimming took 6 bases from V and 1 from J, leaving 6 bases between them. This CDR3 reads CASSHSNYGYTF. CDR3 sequence (DNA): TGTGCCAGCTCCCACAGTAACTATGGCTACACCTTC.

V and J are TRBV5-1 and TRBJ2-7; D ambiguous. Germline V CDR1 and CDR2: SGHRS, YFSETQ. The germline V and J ends were trimmed by 0 bases and 1 base, with 5 bases remaining between them. This CDR3 has 13 amino acids. The chain's CDR3 is CASSLDPSYEQYV. The DNA for the CDR3 is TGCGCCAGCAGCTTGGATCCTTCCTACGAGCAGTACGTC.

The CDR3 protein is CASSADRMRFF. The CDR3 DNA reads TGTGCCAGCAGCGCTGACAGGATGAGGTTCTTC. The chain employs TRBV2 and TRBJ2-1, with a tentative D call TRBD1 (6 bases). V was cut by 6 bases and J by 15 bases, with 15 bases left in between. Germline CDR1 reads SNHLY; CDR2 reads FYNNEI. This CDR3 region has 11 residues.

To note about this clone: Other nucleotide sequences in the sample specify the same CDR3. This rearrangement joins TRBV3-1 (or the pseudogene TRBV3-2) to TRBJ1-5; D gene ambiguous. V dropped 1 base and J dropped 0 bases, with 4 bases sitting between them. Germline V gene data show CDR1 as LGHDT and CDR2 as YNNKEL (reference sequence). The CDR3 runs 14 residues. The CDR3 bases are TGTGCCAGCAGCCAAGCTAATAGCAATCAGCCCCAGCATTTT. Its translation: CASSQANSNQPQHF.

The gene calls are TRBV11-3 and TRBJ2-1; D is unclear. This CDR3 region has 13 residues. Per the germline V gene, CDR1 is SGHNT and CDR2 is YENEEA. Trimming left V 5 bases short and J 6 bases short, with 11 bases between. CDR3 sequence reads: CASSPTHANEQFF. CDR3 DNA sequence: TGTGCCAGCAGCCCCACTCATGCCAATGAGCAGTTCTTC.

This chain joins TRBV5-6 and TRBJ1-5; possible D gene TRBD1, 6 bases. V dropped 3 bases and J dropped 0 bases, with 13 bases sitting between them. Germline assignment: CDR1 SGHDT and CDR2 YYEEEE. CDR3 length: 16 amino acids. CDR3 in DNA: TGTGCCAGCAGCTCATCAGGGGCTTATAGCAATCAGCCCCAGCATTTT. Protein product: CASSSSGAYSNQPQHF.

The chain links TRBV7-2 to TRBJ2-3, with 7 positions matching TRBD1. The CDR3 length is 15 residues. Germline-derived CDR1 and CDR2 are SGHTA and FQGNSA. V shed 0 bases, J shed 4 bases, and the junction held 4 bases outside the gene matches. Here the CDR3 DNA reads TGTGCCAGCAGCTTAGCAAACAGGGGATCAGATACGCAGTATTTT. This gives the protein CASSLANRGSDTQYF.

This clone was seen more than once but under ten times. The genes are TRBV5-4 and TRBJ2-1, with unresolved D. This CDR3 contains 14 residues. Trimming took off 0 bases at V and 4 bases at J, with 8 bases between the two ends. Germline V gene lookup returns CDR1 SGHNT and CDR2 YYREEE (reference sequence). The CDR3 DNA is TGTGCCAGCAGCTTGGTGCCGGAGTACAATGAGCAGTTCTTC. It specifies CASSLVPEYNEQFF.

CDR3 nucleotides: TGTGCCAGCAGTCTTACTAGTGCCTCCTACGAGCAGTACTTC. Translated, it gives CASSLTSASYEQYF. This chain uses TRBV6-6 with TRBJ2-7, with D tentatively TRBD2 (5 bases). CDR3 length equals 14 residues. V was cut by 5 bases and J by 0 bases, with 11 bases left in between. Germline V gene data show CDR1 as MNHNY and CDR2 as SVGAGI (reference sequence).

Worth noting for this clone: Relative to the germline gene, one junction end is altered; a read error may explain this. V gene TRBV9 combines with J gene TRBJ1-2; a weak D match, TRBD1 (6 bases). CDR3 length: 17 amino acids. CDR1 SGDLS and CDR2 YYNGEE come from the germline V gene. The CDR3 DNA follows: TGTGCCCGCAGCGTAGGAGGGGGGGGCAGATCAAACTATGGCTACACCTTC. The encoded protein is CARSVGGGGRSNYGYTF. The whole variable domain, remainder taken from reference TRBV9 and TRBJ1-2, is DSGVTQTPKHLITATGQRVTLRCSPRSGDLSVYWYQQSLDQGLQFLIQYYNGEERAKGNILERFSAQQFPDLHSELNLSSLELGDSALYFCARSVGGGGRSNYGYTFGSGTRLTVV.

The rearrangement joins TRBV6-5 to TRBJ1-2, with a tentative D call TRBD1 (6 bases). Deletions cut 2 bases from V and 4 bases from J, with 8 bases between. This CDR3 has 13 amino acids. From germline, CDR1 is MNHEY and CDR2 SVGAGI. The CDR3 reads CASSYGQSYGYTF. CDR3 bases: TGTGCCAGCAGTTACGGACAGAGCTATGGCTACACCTTC.

This clone has only a few counts. One junction end does not reproduce the germline sequence, and a read error may be involved. The chain carries TRBV6-5 and TRBJ1-2, with 10 bases that match TRBD1. This CDR3 comprises 15 residues. Germline assignment: CDR1 MNHEY and CDR2 SVGAGI. CDR3 nucleotides: TGTGCCAGCAGTTCCCGCTGGGGGGGACAGGGGACTTCTTCCTTC. This encodes CASSSRWGGQGTSSF.

The chain uses TRBV20-1 and TRBJ1-1; no clear D gene. CDR1 and CDR2 from the germline V gene are DFQATT and SNEGSKA (reference sequence). This CDR3 has 11 amino acids. With 7 bases removed from V and 3 bases from J, the gap between germline ends came to 9 bases. The CDR3 DNA follows: TGCAGTGTGAACAGTTACACTGAAGCTTTCTTT. Translation: CSVNSYTEAFF.

The rearrangement links TRBV19 to TRBJ2-2; 11 nucleotides match TRBD1. The CDR3 is 15 residues long. V shed 5 bases, J shed 3 bases, and the junction held 2 bases outside the gene matches. Germline V lookup: CDR1 LNHDA, CDR2 SQIVND (reference sequence). The CDR3 loop is CASSWTGGYTGELFF. CDR3 nucleotides: TGTGCCAGTAGTTGGACAGGGGGCTACACCGGGGAGCTGTTTTTT.

This clone appeared a single time. The J gene is TRBJ2-1, the V gene TRBV5-1, with D possibly TRBD2 on 5 matching bases. There are 16 residues in the CDR3. V was trimmed by 1 base and J by 3 bases, leaving 14 bases between them. The germline CDR1 and CDR2 sequences are SGHRS and YFSETQ. CDR3 bases: TGCGCCAGCAGCTTGATGAGCGGAGTGGTCTACAATGAGCAGTTCTTC. It translates to CASSLMSGVVYNEQFF.

The table lists this clone with a few counts. V usage is TRBV24-1 and J usage is TRBJ1-5; D might be TRBD1 (6 bases). The CDR3 extends over 16 amino acids. CDR1 is KGHDR, CDR2 SFDVKD, per germline. V lost 0 bases and J lost 0, with 8 bases in between. The CDR3 bases are TGTGCCACCAGTGATTTGTCAGGGGATAGCAATCAGCCCCAGCATTTT. Translated: CATSDLSGDSNQPQHF.

The chain links TRBV11-3 to TRBJ2-1, with 9 positions matching TRBD1. CDR3 length equals 15 residues. V was pared by 4 bases and J by 7 bases, with 8 bases of the junction left unmatched. Per the germline V gene, CDR1 is SGHNT and CDR2 is YENEEA. This chain's CDR3 is CASSSGQGTENEQFF. The CDR3 DNA reads TGTGCCAGCAGCTCCGGACAGGGGACGGAGAATGAGCAGTTCTTC.

This chain joins TRBV19 and TRBJ2-7; TRBD1 is a possible D gene (7 bases). Germline V lookup: CDR1 LNHDA, CDR2 SQIVND (reference sequence). V gave up 5 bases and J gave up 0 bases, with 14 bases separating them. This CDR3 has 15 residues. CDR3 loop: CASSPRQGGSYEQYF. The CDR3 coding sequence is TGTGCCAGTAGTCCTCGGCAGGGGGGCTCCTACGAGCAGTACTTC.

This clone was observed once. The chain links TRBV7-2 to TRBJ1-5; D unresolved. The ends were cut back, 1 base at V and 6 bases at J, with 7 bases in the middle. The CDR3 loop spans 13 amino acids. Germline lookup yields CDR1 SGHTA and CDR2 FQGNSA. DNA for the CDR3: TGTGCCAGCAGCTTAGGTCTAACTCAGCCCCAGCATTTT. This sequence encodes CASSLGLTQPQHF.

The rearrangement links TRBV3-1 (or the pseudogene TRBV3-2) to TRBJ2-2; 10 positions match TRBD2. This CDR3 comprises 16 residues. The V gene's germline CDR1 is LGHDT and CDR2 YNNKEL (reference sequence). Trimming at V came to 6 bases and at J to 3 bases, leaving 7 bases not matched to a gene. The CDR3 here is CASRALTSGDTGELFF. DNA for the CDR3: TGTGCCAGCAGGGCTTTAACTAGCGGGGACACCGGGGAGCTGTTTTTT.

The chain uses TRBV3-1 (or the pseudogene TRBV3-2) and TRBJ2-5; the D is unclear. Germline V gene lookup returns CDR1 LGHDT and CDR2 YNNKEL (reference sequence). This CDR3 spans 12 amino acids. V shed 5 bases and J shed 4 bases, with 8 bases lying between them. This CDR3 is CASSSRRETQYF. CDR3 nucleotide sequence: TGTGCCAGCAGCTCTCGGAGAGAGACCCAGTACTTC.

The J gene is TRBJ2-1, the V gene TRBV7-2; TRBD1 aligns across 7 bases. Per germline, CDR1 SGHTA and CDR2 FQGNSA. The CDR3 covers 13 residues. After removal of 2 bases from V and 8 bases from J, the junction contained 3 bases not matched to a gene. The CDR3 region is CASSLRQGDEQFF. The CDR3 DNA sequence: TGTGCCAGCAGCTTAAGACAGGGTGATGAGCAGTTCTTC.

The rearrangement joins TRBV18 to TRBJ2-5; 7 bases match TRBD1. CDR3 length: 16 amino acids. Per the germline V gene, CDR1 is KGHSH and CDR2 is LQKENI. V lost 3 bases and J lost 2; bases outside the gene matches: 9. CDR3 residues: CASSPRQGFRQETQYF. CDR3 in DNA: TGTGCCAGCTCACCCAGACAGGGTTTCAGACAAGAGACCCAGTACTTC.